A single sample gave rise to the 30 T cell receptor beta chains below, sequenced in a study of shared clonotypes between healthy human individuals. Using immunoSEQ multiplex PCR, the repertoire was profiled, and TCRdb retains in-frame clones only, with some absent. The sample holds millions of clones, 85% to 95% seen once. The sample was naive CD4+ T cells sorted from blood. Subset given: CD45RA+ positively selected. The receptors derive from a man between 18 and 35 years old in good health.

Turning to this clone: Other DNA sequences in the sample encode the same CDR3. CDR3 amino acids: CASSILNGYTF. CDR3 nucleotide sequence: TGTGCCAGTAGTATACTAAACGGCTACACCTTC. V usage is TRBV19 and J usage is TRBJ1-2; no clear D. In germline, CDR1 is LNHDA, CDR2 SQIVND (reference sequence). Trimming took off 2 bases at V and 8 bases at J, with 6 bases between the two ends. This CDR3 has 11 amino acids.

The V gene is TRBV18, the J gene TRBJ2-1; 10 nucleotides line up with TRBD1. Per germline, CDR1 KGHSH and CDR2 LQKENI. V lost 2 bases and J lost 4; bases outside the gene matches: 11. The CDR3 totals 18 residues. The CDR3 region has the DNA TGTGCCAGCTCACCATTCGGCCTGGGACAGGGGAATTACAATGAGCAGTTCTTC. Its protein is CASSPFGLGQGNYNEQFF.

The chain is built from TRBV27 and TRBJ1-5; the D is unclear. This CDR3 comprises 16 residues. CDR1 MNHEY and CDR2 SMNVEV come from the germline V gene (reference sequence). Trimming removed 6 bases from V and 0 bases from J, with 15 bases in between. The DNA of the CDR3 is TGTGCCAGCAGCTCACAAGGCCCTTATAGCAATCAGCCCCAGCATTTT. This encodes CASSSQGPYSNQPQHF.

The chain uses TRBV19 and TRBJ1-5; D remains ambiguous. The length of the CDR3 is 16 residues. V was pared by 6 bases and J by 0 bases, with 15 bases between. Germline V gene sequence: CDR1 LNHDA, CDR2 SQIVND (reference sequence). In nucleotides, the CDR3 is TGTGCCAGTAGGAGCCTCCAGGACGGTAGCAATCAGCCCCAGCATTTT. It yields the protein CASRSLQDGSNQPQHF. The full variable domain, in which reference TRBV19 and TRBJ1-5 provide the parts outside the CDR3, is DGGITQSPKYLFRKEGQNVTLSCEQNLNHDAMYWYRQDPGQGLRLIYYSQIVNDFQKGDIAEGYSVSREKKESFPLTVTSAQKNPTAFYLCASRSLQDGSNQPQHFGDGTRLSIL.

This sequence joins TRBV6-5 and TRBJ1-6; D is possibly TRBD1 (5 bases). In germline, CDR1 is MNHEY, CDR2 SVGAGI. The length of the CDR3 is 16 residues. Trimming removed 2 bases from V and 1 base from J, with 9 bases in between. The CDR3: CASSYVGASYNSPLHF. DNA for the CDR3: TGTGCCAGCAGTTACGTCGGGGCTTCCTATAATTCACCCCTCCACTTT.

CDR3 nucleotide sequence: TGCGCCAGCAGCCAACTACCCTCCGGGGCAAGCGGGGAGCTGTTTTTT. It translates to CASSQLPSGASGELFF. The rearrangement links TRBV4-1 to TRBJ2-2, with D possibly called TRBD1 or TRBD2 (5 bases each). CDR3 length: 16 residues. The V and J ends lost 2 bases and 7 bases respectively, with 17 bases between them. Germline CDR1 reads MGHRA; CDR2 reads YSYEKL.

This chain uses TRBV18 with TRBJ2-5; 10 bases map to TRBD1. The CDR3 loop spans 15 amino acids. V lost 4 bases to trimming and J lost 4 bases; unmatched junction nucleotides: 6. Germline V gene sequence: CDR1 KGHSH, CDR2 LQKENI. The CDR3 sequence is CASSRDRGGGETQYF. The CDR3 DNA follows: TGTGCCAGCTCACGGGACAGGGGCGGAGGAGAGACCCAGTACTTC.

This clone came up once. Written as DNA, the CDR3 is TGCAGCGTTCGCGACGGAGCTGAAGCTTTCTTT. Its translation is CSVRDGAEAFF. This sequence joins TRBV29-1 and TRBJ1-1, with D unresolved. With 5 bases removed from V and 6 bases from J, the gap between germline ends came to 10 bases. The length of the CDR3 is 11 residues. CDR1 and CDR2 from the germline V gene are SQVTM and ANQGSEA.

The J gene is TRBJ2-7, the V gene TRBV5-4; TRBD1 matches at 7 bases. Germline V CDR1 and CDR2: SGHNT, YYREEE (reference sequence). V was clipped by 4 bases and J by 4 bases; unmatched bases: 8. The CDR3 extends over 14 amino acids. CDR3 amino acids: CASSQTGILYEQYF. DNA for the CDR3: TGTGCCAGCAGCCAGACAGGGATTTTATACGAGCAGTACTTC.

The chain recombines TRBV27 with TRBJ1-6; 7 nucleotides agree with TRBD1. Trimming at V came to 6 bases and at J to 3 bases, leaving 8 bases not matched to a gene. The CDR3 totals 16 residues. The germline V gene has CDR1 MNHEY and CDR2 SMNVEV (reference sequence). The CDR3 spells CASSPDRSFYNSPLHF. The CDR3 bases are TGTGCCAGCAGCCCGGACAGGAGCTTCTATAATTCACCCCTCCACTTT.

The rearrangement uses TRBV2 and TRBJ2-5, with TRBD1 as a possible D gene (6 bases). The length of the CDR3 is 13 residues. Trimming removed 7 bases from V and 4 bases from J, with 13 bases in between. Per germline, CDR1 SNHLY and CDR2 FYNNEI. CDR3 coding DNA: TGTGCCAGCATAAACAGGGTAGGAGAGACCCAGTACTTC. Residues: CASINRVGETQYF.

The CDR3 sequence: CASKVAGGIETQYF. CDR3 nucleotide sequence: TGCGCCAGCAAGGTGGCGGGAGGTATTGAGACCCAGTACTTC. V gene TRBV5-1 combines with J gene TRBJ2-5, with 8 bases that match TRBD2. Germline CDR1 is SGHRS and CDR2 is YFSETQ. Trimming at V came to 6 bases and at J to 5 bases, leaving 9 bases not matched to a gene. This CDR3 has 14 amino acids.

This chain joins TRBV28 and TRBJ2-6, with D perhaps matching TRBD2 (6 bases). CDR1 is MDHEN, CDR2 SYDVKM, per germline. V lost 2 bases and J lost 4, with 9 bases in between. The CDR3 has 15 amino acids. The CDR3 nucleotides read TGTGCCAGCAGTTTAGGGGACTCCGGGGCCAACGTCCTGACTTTC. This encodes CASSLGDSGANVLTF.

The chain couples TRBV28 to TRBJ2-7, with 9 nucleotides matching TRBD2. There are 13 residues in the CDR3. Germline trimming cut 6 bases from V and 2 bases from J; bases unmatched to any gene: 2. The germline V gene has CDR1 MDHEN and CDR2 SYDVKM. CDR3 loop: CASSGGGAYEQYF. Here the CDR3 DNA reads TGTGCCAGCAGCGGCGGGGGGGCCTACGAGCAGTACTTC.

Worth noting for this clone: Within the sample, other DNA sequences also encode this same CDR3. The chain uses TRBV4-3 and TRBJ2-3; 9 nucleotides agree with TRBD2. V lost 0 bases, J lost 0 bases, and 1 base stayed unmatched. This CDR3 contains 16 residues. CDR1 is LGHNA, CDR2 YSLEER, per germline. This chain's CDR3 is CASSQDLAGSTDTQYF. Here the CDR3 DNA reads TGCGCCAGCAGCCAAGATCTAGCGGGAAGCACAGATACGCAGTATTTT.

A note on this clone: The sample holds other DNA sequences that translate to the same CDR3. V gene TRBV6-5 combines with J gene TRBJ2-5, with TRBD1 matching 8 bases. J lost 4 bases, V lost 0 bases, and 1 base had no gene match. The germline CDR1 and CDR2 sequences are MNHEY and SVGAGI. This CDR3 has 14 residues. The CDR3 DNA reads TGTGCCAGCAGTTACTCAACAGGGGGAGAGACCCAGTACTTC. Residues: CASSYSTGGETQYF.

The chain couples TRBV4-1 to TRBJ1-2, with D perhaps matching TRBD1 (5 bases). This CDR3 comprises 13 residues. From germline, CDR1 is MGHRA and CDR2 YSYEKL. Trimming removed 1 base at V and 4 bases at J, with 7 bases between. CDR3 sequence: CASSQVDSYGYTF. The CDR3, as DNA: TGCGCCAGCAGCCAAGTTGACAGCTATGGCTACACCTTC.

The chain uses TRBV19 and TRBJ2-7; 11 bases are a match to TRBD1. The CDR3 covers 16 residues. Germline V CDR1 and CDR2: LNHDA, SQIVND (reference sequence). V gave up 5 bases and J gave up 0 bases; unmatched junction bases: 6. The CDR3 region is CASSPRGQGGSYEQYF. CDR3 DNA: TGTGCCAGTAGTCCTAGGGGACAGGGGGGCTCCTACGAGCAGTACTTC.

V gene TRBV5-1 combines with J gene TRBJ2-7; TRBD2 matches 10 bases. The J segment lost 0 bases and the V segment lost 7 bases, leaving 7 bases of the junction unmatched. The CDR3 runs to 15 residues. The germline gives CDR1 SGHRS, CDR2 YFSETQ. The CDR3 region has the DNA TGCGCCAGCGGCATTGGACTAGCGGACTCCTACGAGCAGTACTTC. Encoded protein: CASGIGLADSYEQYF. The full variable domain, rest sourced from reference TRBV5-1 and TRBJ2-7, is KAGVTQTPRYLIKTRGQQVTLSCSPISGHRSVSWYQQTPGQGLQFLFEYFSETQRNKGNFPGRFSGRQFSNSRSEMNVSTLELGDSALYLCASGIGLADSYEQYFGPGTRLTVT.

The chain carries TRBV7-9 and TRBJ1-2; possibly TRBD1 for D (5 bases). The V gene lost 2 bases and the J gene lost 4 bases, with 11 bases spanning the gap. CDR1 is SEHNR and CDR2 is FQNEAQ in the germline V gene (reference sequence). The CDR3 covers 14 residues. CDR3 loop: CASSLTVGAYGYTF. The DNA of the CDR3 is TGTGCCAGCAGCTTAACGGTTGGGGCCTATGGCTACACCTTC.

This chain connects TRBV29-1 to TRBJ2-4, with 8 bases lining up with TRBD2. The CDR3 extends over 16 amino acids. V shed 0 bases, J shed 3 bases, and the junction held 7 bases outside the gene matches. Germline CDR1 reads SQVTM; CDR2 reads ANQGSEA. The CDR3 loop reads CSVEDSAGGSKNIQYF. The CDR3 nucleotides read TGCAGCGTTGAAGATTCCGCGGGAGGCAGCAAAAACATTCAGTACTTC.

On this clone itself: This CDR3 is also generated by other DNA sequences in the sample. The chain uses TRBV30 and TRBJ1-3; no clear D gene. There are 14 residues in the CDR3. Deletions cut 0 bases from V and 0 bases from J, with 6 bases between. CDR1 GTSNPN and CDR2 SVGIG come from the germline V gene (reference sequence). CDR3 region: CAWSVTASGNTIYF. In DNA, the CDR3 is TGTGCCTGGAGTGTCACGGCCTCTGGAAACACCATATATTTT.

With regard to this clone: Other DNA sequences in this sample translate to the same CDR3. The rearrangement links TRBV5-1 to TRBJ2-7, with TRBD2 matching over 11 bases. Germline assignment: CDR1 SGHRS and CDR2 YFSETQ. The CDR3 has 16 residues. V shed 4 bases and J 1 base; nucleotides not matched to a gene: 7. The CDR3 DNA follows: TGCGCCAGCAGCCTAGGGACTAGCGGCCCTTCCTACGAGCAGTACTTC. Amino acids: CASSLGTSGPSYEQYF.

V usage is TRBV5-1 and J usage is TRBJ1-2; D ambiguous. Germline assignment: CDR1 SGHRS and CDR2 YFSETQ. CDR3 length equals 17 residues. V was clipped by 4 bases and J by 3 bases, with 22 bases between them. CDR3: CASSLDPPGMGDYGYTF. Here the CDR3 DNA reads TGCGCCAGCAGCCTGGACCCCCCGGGGATGGGAGACTATGGCTACACCTTC.

The CDR3 nucleotides are TGTGCTAGTGGTCGCAGGGAGAACACCGGGGAGCTGTTTTTT. This encodes CASGRRENTGELFF. The chain links TRBV12-5 to TRBJ2-2; D is possibly TRBD1 (5 bases). CDR1 is LGHNT, CDR2 FRNRAP, per germline. Trimming took 5 bases from V and 1 from J, leaving 8 bases between them. The CDR3 runs 14 residues. The variable domain in full, completed from reference TRBV12-5 and TRBJ2-2, reads DARVTQTPRHKVTEMGQEVTMRCQPILGHNTVFWYRQTMMQGLELLAYFRNRAPLDDSGMPKDRFSAEMPDATLATLKIQPSEPRDSAVYFCASGRRENTGELFFGEGSRLTVL.

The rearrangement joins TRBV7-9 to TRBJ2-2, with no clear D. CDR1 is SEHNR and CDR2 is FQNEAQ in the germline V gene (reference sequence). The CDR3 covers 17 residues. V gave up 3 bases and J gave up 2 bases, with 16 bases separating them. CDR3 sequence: CASSLSLTEFNTGELFF. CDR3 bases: TGTGCCAGCAGCTTGTCCCTCACAGAGTTTAACACCGGGGAGCTGTTTTTT.

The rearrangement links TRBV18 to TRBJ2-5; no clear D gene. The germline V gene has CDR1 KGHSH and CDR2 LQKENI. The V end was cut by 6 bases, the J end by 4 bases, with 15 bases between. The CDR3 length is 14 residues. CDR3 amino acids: CASSPQENRETQYF. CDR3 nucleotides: TGTGCCAGCTCGCCCCAGGAGAACAGAGAGACCCAGTACTTC.

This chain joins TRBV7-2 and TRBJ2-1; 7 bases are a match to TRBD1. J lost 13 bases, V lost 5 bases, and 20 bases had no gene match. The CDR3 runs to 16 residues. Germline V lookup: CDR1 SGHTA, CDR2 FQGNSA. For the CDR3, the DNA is TGTGCCAGCAGCCCTGACAGGGCCCGGAGTACAATGACTCAGTTCTTC. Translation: CASSPDRARSTMTQFF.

The CDR3 DNA reads as TGTGCCAGCAGCTTGGACGGGAACACCGGGGAGCTGTTTTTT. It yields the protein CASSLDGNTGELFF. V and J are TRBV7-3 and TRBJ2-2; D not resolved. This CDR3 has 14 residues. The V gene's germline CDR1 is SGHTA and CDR2 FQGTGA. V gave up 3 bases and J gave up 1 base, with 6 bases separating them.

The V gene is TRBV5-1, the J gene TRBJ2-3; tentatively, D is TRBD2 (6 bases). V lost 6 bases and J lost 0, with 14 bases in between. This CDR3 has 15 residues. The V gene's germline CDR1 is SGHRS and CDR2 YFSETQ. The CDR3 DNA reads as TGCGCCAGCACGGACACCCGGGGGAGCACAGATACGCAGTATTTT. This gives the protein CASTDTRGSTDTQYF.